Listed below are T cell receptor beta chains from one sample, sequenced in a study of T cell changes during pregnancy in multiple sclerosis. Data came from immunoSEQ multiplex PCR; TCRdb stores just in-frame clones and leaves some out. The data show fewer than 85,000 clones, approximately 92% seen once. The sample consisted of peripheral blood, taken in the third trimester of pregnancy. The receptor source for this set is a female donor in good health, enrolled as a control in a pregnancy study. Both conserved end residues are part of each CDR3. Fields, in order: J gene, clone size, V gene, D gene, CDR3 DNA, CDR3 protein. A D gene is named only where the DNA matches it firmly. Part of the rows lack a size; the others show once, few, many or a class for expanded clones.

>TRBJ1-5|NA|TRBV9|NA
TGTGCCAGCAGCCCAGGGAGGGCGAGCAATCAGCCCCAGCATTTT
CASSPGRASNQPQHF
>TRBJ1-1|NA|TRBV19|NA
TGTGCCAGTAGACCACAGGGCGGGGGAGCTTTCTTT
CASRPQGGGAFF
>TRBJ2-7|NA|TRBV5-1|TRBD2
TGCGCCAGCAGCTGGGGACTAGCGGGGGGGTACGAGCAGTACTTC
CASSWGLAGGYEQYF
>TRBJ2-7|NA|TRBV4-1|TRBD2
TGCGCCAGCAGCCACCGAGGACTAGCGGGGGGCCCCGAGCAGTACTTC
CASSHRGLAGGPEQYF
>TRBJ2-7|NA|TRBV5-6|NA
TGTGCCAGCAGCTTGGGGTCAGGGTCCAACGAGCAGTACTTC
CASSLGSGSNEQYF
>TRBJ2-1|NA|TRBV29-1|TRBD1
TGCAGCGTCCGACAGGGTAGCAATGAGCAGTTCTTC
CSVRQGSNEQFF
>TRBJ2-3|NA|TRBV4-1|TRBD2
TGCGCCAGCAGCGAACTAGCGGAGAGCACAGATACGCAGTATTTT
CASSELAESTDTQYF
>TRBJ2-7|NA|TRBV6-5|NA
TGTGCCAGCAGTACCCGGGGAGGCTTTACGTACTTC
CASSTRGGFTYF
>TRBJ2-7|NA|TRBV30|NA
TGTGCCTGGAGTGTACCTGGACTTACCTACGAGCAGTACTTC
CAWSVPGLTYEQYF
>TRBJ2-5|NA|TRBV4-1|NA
TGCGCCAGCAGCCAAGGGCTCCTGCAAGAGACCCAGTACTTC
CASSQGLLQETQYF
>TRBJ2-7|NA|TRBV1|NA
TGCACCAGCAGCCAAGAGTTGGGGCTAGCGGACTCCTACGAGCAGTACTTC
CTSSQELGLADSYEQYF
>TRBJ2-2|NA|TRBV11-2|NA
TGTGCCAGCAGCCTTGGAGGGGTCGGGGAGCTGTTTTTT
CASSLGGVGELFF
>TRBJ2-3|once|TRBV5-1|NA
TGCGCCAGCAGCTTTTTAGCGGAGATCACAGATACGCAGTATTTT
CASSFLAEITDTQYF
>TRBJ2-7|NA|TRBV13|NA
TGTGCCAGCAGCTCACTACAGGGTAAGCAGTACTTC
CASSSLQGKQYF
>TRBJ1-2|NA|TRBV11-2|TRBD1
TGTGCCAGCAGCTCGTTACAGGGGGCAGGGGGCTATGGCTACACCTTC
CASSSLQGAGGYGYTF
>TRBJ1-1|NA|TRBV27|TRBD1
TGTGCCAGCAGTCCCTGGACAGGGGTGGCGAACACTGAAGCTTTCTTT
CASSPWTGVANTEAFF
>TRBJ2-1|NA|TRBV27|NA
TGTGCCAGCAGTTCCCCGCGGGGCTTAAGCTCCTACAATGAGCAGTTCTTC
CASSSPRGLSSYNEQFF
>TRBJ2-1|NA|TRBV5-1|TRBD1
TGCGCCAGCACCTACGGGACAGGCTACAATGAGCAGTTCTTC
CASTYGTGYNEQFF
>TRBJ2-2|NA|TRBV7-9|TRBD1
TGTGCCAGCAGCTTCAGGGGGACCGGGGAGCTGTTTTTT
CASSFRGTGELFF
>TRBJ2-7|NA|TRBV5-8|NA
TGTGCCAGCAGCTTGGTCCGTTCCCTCTCCTACGAGCAGTACTTC
CASSLVRSLSYEQYF
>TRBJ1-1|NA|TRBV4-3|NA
TGCGCCAGCAGCCAACAAGATACAGGGTTGTACACTGAAGCTTTCTTT
CASSQQDTGLYTEAFF
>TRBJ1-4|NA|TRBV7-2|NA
TGTGCCAGCAGCTTACTTCTCTGGGAGGAAAAACTGTTTTTT
CASSLLLWEEKLFF